This paragraph reports one T cell receptor (beta chain). It lacks a known antigen. Base qualities are not recorded, but no much larger clone differs from it by a single base. The library was obtained by the immunoSEQ multiplex PCR assay. From the authors' description of their analysis: To diagnose cytomegalovirus status from the catalog of TCR beta chain sequences, a statistical classification framework was built. TCRdb holds this immuneACCESS table with in-frame rearrangements only. Some clones are missing; in checked studies, unresolved V genes explain under half, and the rest has no known cause. Clone size and V and J calls were adopted from that table, with D and trimming inferred from the DNA. Within this sample are more than 55,000 clones, with roughly 96% of them counted one time only. In total, the top ten clones hold approximately 1% of the sample. The entry originates in a study of cytomegalovirus exposure and HLA in healthy donors (dated by TCRdb to about 2017). As for the study more broadly: According to a later analysis, one platform produced both the roughly 120 validation repertoires and the roughly 660 repertoires of the first cohort. The study was designed to test whether signatures of past pathogen exposure could be identified by cataloging public T cell receptors. A separate validation cohort of over 95 different subjects was used in addition to the 666-subject first cohort. The study combined high-throughput TCR immunosequencing, statistical association of individual TCRs with disease status, and machine learning to predict cytomegalovirus infection status.

There are 13 amino acids in the CDR3, from cysteine to phenylalanine inclusive. Only CDR3 DNA is held: 39 bases, read in frame from base 1. CDR1 and CDR2 were assigned from the germline V gene as MDHEN and SYDVKM. The germline V and J ends show losses of 7 bases and 5 bases respectively, and no gene match explains 8 bases of the junction. The donors belonged to the validation cohort of under 150 subjects, which was separate from the roughly 680-subject first cohort. What the authors observed across the whole study: The classifier was reported to diagnose cytomegalovirus status with high specificity and sensitivity in both the original cohort and the validation cohort. The study gave a list of 150 to 200 TCR beta chains associated with cytomegalovirus. Across donors, most TCR sequences were observed very rarely, whereas some public TCRs were present in many individuals. A later analysis had no HLA typing for the validation cohort, so co-occurrence there was scored across all 110 or so repertoires. The authors suggested that the approach could potentially be generalized to other disease states and immunological phenotypes. In vitro tests confirmed that three of the cytomegalovirus-associated TCR beta chains recognize cytomegalovirus antigens. A later analysis found that TCRs clustered in the first cohort also tended to co-occur in the roughly 120 validation repertoires, with about 94% of cluster scores above 0.

The sequenced sample consisted of PBMCs. This receptor was obtained from a young man in good health and CMV-seronegative. Here the chain combines TRBV28 and TRBJ2-7, and 7 junctional nucleotides match TRBD2. The CDR3 reads as follows: CASNGGRGHEQYF. The DNA reads TGTGCCAGCAATGGAGGGAGGGGACACGAGCAGTACTTC.